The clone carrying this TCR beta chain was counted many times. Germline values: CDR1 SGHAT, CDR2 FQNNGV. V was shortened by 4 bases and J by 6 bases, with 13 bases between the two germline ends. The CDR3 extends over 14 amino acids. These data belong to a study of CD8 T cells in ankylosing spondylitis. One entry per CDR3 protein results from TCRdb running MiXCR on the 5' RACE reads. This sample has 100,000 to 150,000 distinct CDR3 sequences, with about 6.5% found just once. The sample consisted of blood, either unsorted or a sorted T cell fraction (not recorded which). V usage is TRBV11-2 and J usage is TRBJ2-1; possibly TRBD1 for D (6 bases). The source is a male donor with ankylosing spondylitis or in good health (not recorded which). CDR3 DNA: TGTGCCAGCAGCTCAGGGACATCGGTCAATGAGCAGTTCTTC. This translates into CASSSGTSVNEQFF.